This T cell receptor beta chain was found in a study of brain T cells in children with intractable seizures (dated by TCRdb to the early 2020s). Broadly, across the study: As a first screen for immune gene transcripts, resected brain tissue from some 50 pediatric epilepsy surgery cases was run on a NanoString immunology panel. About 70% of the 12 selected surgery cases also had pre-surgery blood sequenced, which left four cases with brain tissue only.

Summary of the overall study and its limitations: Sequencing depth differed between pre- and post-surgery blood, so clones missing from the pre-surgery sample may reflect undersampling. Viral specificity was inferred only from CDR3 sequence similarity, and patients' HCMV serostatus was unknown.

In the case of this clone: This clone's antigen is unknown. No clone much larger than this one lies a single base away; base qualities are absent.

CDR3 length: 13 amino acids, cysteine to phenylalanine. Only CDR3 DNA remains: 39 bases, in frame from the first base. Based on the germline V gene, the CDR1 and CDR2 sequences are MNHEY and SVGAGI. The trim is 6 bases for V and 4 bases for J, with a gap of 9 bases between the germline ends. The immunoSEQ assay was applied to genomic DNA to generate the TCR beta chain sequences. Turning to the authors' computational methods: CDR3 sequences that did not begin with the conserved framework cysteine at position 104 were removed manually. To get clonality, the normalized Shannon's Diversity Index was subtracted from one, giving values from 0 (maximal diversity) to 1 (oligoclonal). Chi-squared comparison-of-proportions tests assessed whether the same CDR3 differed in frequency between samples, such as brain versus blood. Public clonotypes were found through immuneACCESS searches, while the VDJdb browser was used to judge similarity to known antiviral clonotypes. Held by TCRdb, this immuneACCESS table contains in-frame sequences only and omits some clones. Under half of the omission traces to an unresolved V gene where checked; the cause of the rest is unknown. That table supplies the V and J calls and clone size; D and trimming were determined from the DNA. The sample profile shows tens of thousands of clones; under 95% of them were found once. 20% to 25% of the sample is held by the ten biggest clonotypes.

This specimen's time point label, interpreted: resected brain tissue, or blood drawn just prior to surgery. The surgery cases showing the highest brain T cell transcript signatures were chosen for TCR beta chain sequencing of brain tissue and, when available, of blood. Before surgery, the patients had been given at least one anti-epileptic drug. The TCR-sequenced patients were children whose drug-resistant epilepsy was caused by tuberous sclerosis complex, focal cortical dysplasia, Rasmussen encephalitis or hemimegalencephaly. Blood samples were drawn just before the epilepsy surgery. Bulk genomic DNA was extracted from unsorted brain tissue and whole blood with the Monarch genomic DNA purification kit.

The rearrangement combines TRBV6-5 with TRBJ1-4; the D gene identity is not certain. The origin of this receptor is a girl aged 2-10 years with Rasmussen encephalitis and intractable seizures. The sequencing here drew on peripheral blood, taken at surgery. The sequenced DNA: TGTGCCAGCAGCTACCTCGTTAATGAAAAACTGTTTTTT. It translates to CASSYLVNEKLFF.